This TCR beta chain is from a study of post-analysis software for immune sequencing data (dated by TCRdb to the mid-2010s). Some background on the complete study: The recorded disease courses included relapsing-remitting, secondary progressive and progressive-relapsing multiple sclerosis, and some patients had no subtype annotation. A subset of samples was prepared in parallel using single-end sample barcoding, then pooled and co-amplified after Illumina adapter ligation. Patient repertoires were compared against over ten previously published healthy control repertoires from donors aged 6 to 25 years.

The protocol used for the library was PCR. Sequencing was performed on an Illumina HiSeq 2500. To reduce PCR and sequencing biases, unique molecular identifiers were built into the TCR beta cDNA libraries. Per 1 to 10 million input T cells, around 500,000 cDNA molecules were obtained, such that each molecule approximated one T cell. Patient libraries were prepared and sequenced with the same protocol used for the earlier healthy control dataset. Samples belonging to the same batch were prepared together, multiplexed and sequenced on a shared HiSeq lane. The published analysis was carried out like this. MIGEC was used to process the raw barcoded reads, and molecular identifier groups with only a single read were discarded before consensus assembly and CDR3 extraction. Clonotype tables were post-analysed with VDJtools, and diversity was normalized by down-sampling all datasets to the smallest sample size. In repertoire overlap clustering, CDR3 amino acid sequences, but not nucleotide sequences, were matched to correct batch-related cross-sample contamination. Through fastp at Q25 and MiXCR, TCRdb rebuilt clones from the public reads, retaining in-frame beta chains. Every CDR3 protein is listed once, alongside the most common genes and DNA of its rows. The authors' filters were not applied to this entry. The sample table holds about 400,000 distinct CDR3 sequences, of which roughly 35% were seen once. The leading ten clones occupy around 15% of the sample.

Summary of the overall study and its limitations: Patients showed significantly higher frequencies than controls for 4 or 5 TRBV segments, among them TRBV5-6, TRBV5-1 and TRBV20-1. Compared with controls, multiple sclerosis patients had significantly lower normalized Chao1 diversity, a finding suggesting substantial peripheral T-cell clonal expansion. When samples were clustered directly using the F measure, samples prepared in the same batch co-clustered strongly, which prompted a batch-effect correction. The multiple sclerosis patient group was slightly younger than the control group.

Only a few counts were recorded for this clonotype. Its antigen is still unknown. No much larger clone is present one base from it, and per-base qualities are unavailable. According to the germline V gene, CDR1 reads SGHVS and CDR2 reads FQNEAQ. Trimming removed 1 base from V and 5 bases from J, leaving 9 bases between the germline ends. Counted from cysteine to phenylalanine, this CDR3 has 13 amino acids. Of the read, only the CDR3 DNA is kept; its 39 bases are in frame from base 1. To demonstrate the VDJtools post-analysis software, the study profiled TCR beta repertoires from the peripheral blood of around 13 young patients with multiple sclerosis. The multiple sclerosis patients were children and adolescents between roughly 6 and 16 years of age.

The sequencing sample was made of blood. This chain is built from TRBV7-8 and TRBJ2-7; the D segment cannot be called with confidence. This clonotype originated in a girl between 5 and 17 years old with multiple sclerosis. The DNA sequence follows: TGTGCCAGCAGCTTAGGCCGATCCAACGAGCAGTACTTC. It encodes CASSLGRSNEQYF.